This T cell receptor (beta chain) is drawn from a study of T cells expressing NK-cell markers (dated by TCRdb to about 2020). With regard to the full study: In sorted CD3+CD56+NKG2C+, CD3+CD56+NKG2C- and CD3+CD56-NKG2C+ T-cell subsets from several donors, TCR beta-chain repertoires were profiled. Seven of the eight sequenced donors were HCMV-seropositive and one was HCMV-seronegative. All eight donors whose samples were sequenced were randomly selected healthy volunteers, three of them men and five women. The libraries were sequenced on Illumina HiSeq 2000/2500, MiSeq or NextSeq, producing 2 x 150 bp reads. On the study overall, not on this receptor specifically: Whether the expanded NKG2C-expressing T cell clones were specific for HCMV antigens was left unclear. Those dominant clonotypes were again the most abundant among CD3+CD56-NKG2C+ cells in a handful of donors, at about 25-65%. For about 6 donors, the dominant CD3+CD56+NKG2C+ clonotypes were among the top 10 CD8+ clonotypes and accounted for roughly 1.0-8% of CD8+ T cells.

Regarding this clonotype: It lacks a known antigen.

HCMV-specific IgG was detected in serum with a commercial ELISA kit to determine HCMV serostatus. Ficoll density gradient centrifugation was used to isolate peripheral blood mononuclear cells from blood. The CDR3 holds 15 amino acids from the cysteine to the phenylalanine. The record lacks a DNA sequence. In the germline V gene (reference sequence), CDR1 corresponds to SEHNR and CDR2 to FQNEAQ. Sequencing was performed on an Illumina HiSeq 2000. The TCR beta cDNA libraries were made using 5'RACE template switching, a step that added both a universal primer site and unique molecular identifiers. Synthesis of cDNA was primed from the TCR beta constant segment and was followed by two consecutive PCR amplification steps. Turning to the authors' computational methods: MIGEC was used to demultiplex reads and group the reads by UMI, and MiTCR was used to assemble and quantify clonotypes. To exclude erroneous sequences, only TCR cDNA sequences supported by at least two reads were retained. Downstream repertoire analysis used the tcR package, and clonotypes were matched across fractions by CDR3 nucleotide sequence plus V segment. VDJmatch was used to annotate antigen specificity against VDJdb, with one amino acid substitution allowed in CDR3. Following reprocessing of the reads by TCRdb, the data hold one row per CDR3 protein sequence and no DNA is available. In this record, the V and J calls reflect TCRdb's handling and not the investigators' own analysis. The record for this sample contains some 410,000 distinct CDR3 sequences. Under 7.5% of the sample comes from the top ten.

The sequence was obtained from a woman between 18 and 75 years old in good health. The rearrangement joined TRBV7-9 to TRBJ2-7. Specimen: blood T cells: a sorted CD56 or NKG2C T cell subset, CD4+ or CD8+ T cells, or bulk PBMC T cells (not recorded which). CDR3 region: CASSLAPFGLYEQYF. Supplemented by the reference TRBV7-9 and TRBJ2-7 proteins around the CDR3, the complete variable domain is DTGVSQNPRHKITKRGQNVTFRCDPISEHNRLYWYRQTLGQGPEFLTYFQNEAQLEKSRLLSDRFSAERPKGSFSTLEIQRTEQGDSAMYLCASSLAPFGLYEQYFGPGTRLTVT.